The 24 T cell receptor beta chains below all came from one sample that was sequenced in a study of blood T cell repertoires in COVID-19. Here immunoSEQ multiplex PCR was the method, and the copy in TCRdb shows in-frame clones only, minus some. Here the sample spans 250,000 to 350,000 clones, around 91% being singletons. Sequencing was carried out using PBMCs or T cells enriched from blood (not recorded which). These receptors all come from a woman aged 18-29 years with acute COVID-19.

V gene TRBV2 combines with J gene TRBJ1-4, with 7 bases aligning to TRBD1. Germline V gene lookup returns CDR1 SNHLY and CDR2 FYNNEI. CDR3 length equals 13 residues. Unmatched junction bases numbered 2, after V lost 6 bases and J lost 4 bases. This CDR3 is CASRDRINEKLFF. The DNA for the CDR3 is TGTGCCAGCAGGGACAGGATTAATGAAAAACTGTTTTTT. The whole variable domain, filled in from reference TRBV2 and TRBJ1-4, reads EPEVTQTPSHQVTQMGQEVILRCVPISNHLYFYWYRQILGQKVEFLVSFYNNEISEKSEIFDDQFSVERPDGSNFTLKIRSTKLEDSAMYFCASRDRINEKLFFGSGTQLSVL.

The chain joins TRBV28 to TRBJ2-5; 7 bases line up with TRBD2. V lost 7 bases, J lost 4 bases, and 3 bases stayed unmatched. The CDR3 consists of 12 residues. The germline gives CDR1 MDHEN, CDR2 SYDVKM. In DNA, the CDR3 is TGTGCCAGCATTCCGGGAGGAGAGACCCAGTACTTC. The encoded protein is CASIPGGETQYF.

The chain couples TRBV7-9 to TRBJ1-3, with TRBD1 matching over 10 bases. V dropped 8 bases and J dropped 0; count of bases not matched to a gene: 16. Germline assignment: CDR1 SEHNR and CDR2 FQNEAQ (reference sequence). The CDR3 loop spans 19 amino acids. CDR3 loop: CASGIPGQGNFSSGNTIYF. The CDR3 DNA reads as TGTGCCAGCGGCATTCCGGGACAGGGGAACTTCAGCTCTGGAAACACCATATATTTT.

With regard to this clone: The sample contains more than one DNA sequence encoding this CDR3. V usage is TRBV28 and J usage is TRBJ1-2, with 12 bases that match TRBD1. The V segment lost 4 bases and the J segment 5 bases; nucleotides outside the gene matches: 2. Germline V CDR1 and CDR2: MDHEN, SYDVKM. The CDR3 contains 14 residues. CDR3 nucleotide sequence: TGTGCCAGCAGTTGGGGACAGGGGGCATATGGCTACACCTTC. Translated: CASSWGQGAYGYTF.

The V gene is TRBV7-9, the J gene TRBJ1-3; the D gene is possibly TRBD1 (6 bases). Trimming left V 3 bases short and J 2 bases short, with 11 bases between. This CDR3 has 15 residues. Germline V gives CDR1 SEHNR, CDR2 FQNEAQ (reference sequence). CDR3 in DNA: TGTGCCAGCAGCTTCAACCCAGGGGCTGGAAACACCATATATTTT. This translates into CASSFNPGAGNTIYF.

V gene TRBV9 combines with J gene TRBJ2-1; D possibly corresponds to TRBD2 (6 bases). There are 15 residues in the CDR3. V lost 0 bases and J 5 bases, leaving 12 bases between the germline ends. Germline loops: CDR1 SGDLS, CDR2 YYNGEE. The CDR3 is CASSVGTNDNNEQFF. The DNA for the CDR3 is TGTGCCAGCAGCGTAGGGACTAACGACAACAATGAGCAGTTCTTC.

The chain uses TRBV6-2 or TRBV6-3 and TRBJ1-5; 9 nucleotides agree with TRBD1. The CDR3 runs to 18 residues. Per germline, CDR1 MNHEY and CDR2 SVGEGT. V shed 4 bases and J 5 bases; nucleotides not matched to a gene: 15. The CDR3 loop reads CASSFSTRDRAPDQPQHF. CDR3 nucleotides: TGTGCCAGCAGTTTTTCTACCCGGGACAGGGCCCCCGATCAGCCCCAGCATTTT.

The chain links TRBV28 to TRBJ2-7, with D possibly being TRBD2 (6 bases). Germline assignment: CDR1 MDHEN and CDR2 SYDVKM. V dropped 4 bases and J dropped 3 bases, with 16 bases sitting between them. The CDR3 length is 15 residues. The CDR3 reads CASSYSMAGYYEQYF. DNA for the CDR3: TGTGCCAGCAGTTACTCCATGGCGGGGTACTACGAGCAGTACTTC.

J is TRBJ2-7 and V is TRBV28, with D tentatively TRBD1 (5 bases). The CDR3 has 14 amino acids. The germline V gene encodes CDR1 MDHEN and CDR2 SYDVKM. The V end lost 4 bases, the J end lost 6 bases, and 16 bases lay between the germline ends. The CDR3 protein is CASSSTGLTGEQYF. Here the CDR3 DNA reads TGTGCCAGCAGTTCCACAGGTCTCACCGGCGAGCAGTACTTC.

The V call is TRBV18, the J call TRBJ1-6; 8 nucleotides agree with TRBD1. Losses at the gene ends were 3 bases for V and 10 bases for J; bases not matched to a gene: 5. CDR3 length: 14 amino acids. Germline V gene sequence: CDR1 KGHSH, CDR2 LQKENI. CDR3 DNA sequence: TGTGCCAGCTCACCTGAGACAGGGGACTCACCCCTCCACTTT. Translating it yields CASSPETGDSPLHF.

The chain recombines TRBV5-1 with TRBJ1-2; 9 bases are shared with TRBD1. The V segment lost 4 bases and the J segment 8 bases; nucleotides outside the gene matches: 21. The germline V gene encodes CDR1 SGHRS and CDR2 YFSETQ. The CDR3 loop spans 18 amino acids. The CDR3 nucleotides read TGCGCCAGCAGCCCTACATGGGACGGTCAACAGGGGGCCTCGGGCTACACCTTC. Translated, it gives CASSPTWDGQQGASGYTF. The full variable domain, completed using reference TRBV5-1 and TRBJ1-2, is KAGVTQTPRYLIKTRGQQVTLSCSPISGHRSVSWYQQTPGQGLQFLFEYFSETQRNKGNFPGRFSGRQFSNSRSEMNVSTLELGDSALYLCASSPTWDGQQGASGYTFGSGTRLTVV.

The V call is TRBV6-6, the J call TRBJ2-5; D is undetermined. The CDR3 is 14 residues long. V was cut by 2 bases and J by 1 base, with 8 bases left in between. Per germline, CDR1 MNHNY and CDR2 SVGAGI (reference sequence). The CDR3 loop is CASSYPSSQETQYF. The CDR3, as DNA: TGTGCCAGCAGTTACCCATCCAGCCAAGAGACCCAGTACTTC.

This clone was recorded once. The rearrangement joins TRBV18 to TRBJ1-1, with D uncertain. V was clipped by 4 bases and J by 7 bases, with 22 bases between them. Germline CDR1 and CDR2: KGHSH and LQKENI. The CDR3 is made up of 16 amino acids. CDR3: CASSRGGGLKALEAFF. The DNA of the CDR3 is TGTGCCAGCTCACGGGGAGGAGGATTGAAGGCTCTTGAAGCTTTCTTT.

The chain recombines TRBV27 with TRBJ2-1; 10 bases agree with TRBD2. Trimming took 3 bases from V and 4 from J; bases not matched to a gene: 9. The CDR3 extends over 17 amino acids. Germline lookup yields CDR1 MNHEY and CDR2 SMNVEV (reference sequence). The CDR3 protein is CASSLISGRALYNEQFF. CDR3 nucleotides: TGTGCCAGCAGTTTGATAAGCGGGAGGGCCTTGTACAATGAGCAGTTCTTC.

CDR3 nucleotides: TGTGCCGGGTGTAAGGGGTTTTTTCGGCCCCAGCATTTT. It is translated as CAGCKGFFRPQHF. The V and J genes are TRBV28 and TRBJ1-5; D may be TRBD1 (5 bases). Germline CDR1 and CDR2: MDHEN and SYDVKM. Trimming shortened V by 11 bases and J by 9 bases, and 20 bases separated the two germline ends. The CDR3 contains 13 residues. Full variable domain (remainder filled in from reference TRBV28 and TRBJ1-5): DVKVTQSSRYLVKRTGEKVFLECVQDMDHENMFWYRQDPGLGLRLIYFSYDVKMKEKGDIPEGYSVSREKKERFSLILESASTNQTSMYLCAGCKGFFRPQHFGDGTRLSIL.

The chain links TRBV19 to TRBJ2-5, with TRBD1 matching over 9 bases. This CDR3 has 15 amino acids. Trimming cost V 5 bases and J 1 base; bases outside gene matches: 5. Germline V gene lookup returns CDR1 LNHDA and CDR2 SQIVND (reference sequence). CDR3 region: CASSPTGGTQETQYF. The DNA for the CDR3 is TGTGCCAGTAGTCCCACAGGGGGCACCCAAGAGACCCAGTACTTC.

The CDR3, as DNA: TGTGCCAGTAGTATAGCAGGTACTAGCGGGAGAAATTACAATGAGCAGTTCTTC. Translation: CASSIAGTSGRNYNEQFF. The chain uses TRBV19 and TRBJ2-1; TRBD2 matches 11 bases. Germline assignment: CDR1 LNHDA and CDR2 SQIVND (reference sequence). This CDR3 has 18 amino acids. The J segment lost 4 bases and the V segment lost 1 base, leaving 9 bases of the junction unmatched.

V is TRBV28 and J is TRBJ2-5; D ambiguous. Germline-derived CDR1 and CDR2 are MDHEN and SYDVKM. V lost 3 bases and J lost 7, with 6 bases in between. This CDR3 has 11 residues. CDR3 in amino acids: CASSFRVTQYF. Here the CDR3 DNA reads TGTGCCAGCAGTTTCCGGGTGACCCAGTACTTC.

This chain links TRBV5-1 with TRBJ2-5, with D possibly being TRBD1 (7 bases). Trimming stripped 1 base from V and 5 bases from J, with 15 bases between. The length of the CDR3 is 15 residues. CDR1 and CDR2 from the germline V gene are SGHRS and YFSETQ. The CDR3 sequence is CASSLRGGGVETQYF. CDR3 bases: TGCGCCAGCAGCTTGAGAGGGGGCGGGGTGGAGACCCAGTACTTC.

The V call is TRBV5-1, the J call TRBJ1-3, with TRBD1 matching 10 bases. The CDR3 runs 16 residues. Trimming removed 0 bases from V and 5 bases from J; junction bases left unmatched: 5. Germline-derived CDR1 and CDR2 are SGHRS and YFSETQ. CDR3: CASSLARDRGRNTIYF. In nucleotides, the CDR3 is TGCGCCAGCAGCTTGGCCCGGGACAGGGGAAGAAACACCATATATTTT.

This clone has just one count. The chain carries TRBV6-5 and TRBJ1-1; TRBD1 matches at 8 bases. Germline CDR1 MNHEY, CDR2 SVGAGI. The V segment lost 3 bases and the J segment 4 bases; nucleotides outside the gene matches: 7. The CDR3 has 15 amino acids. In DNA, the CDR3 is TGTGCCAGCAGTTATTTGACAGGGGACGGCACTGAAGCTTTCTTT. This sequence encodes CASSYLTGDGTEAFF.

The chain combines TRBV5-1 with TRBJ1-1, with 8 bases identical to TRBD1. This CDR3 region has 14 residues. J gave up 6 bases and V 1 base, and 5 bases lay outside the gene matches. CDR1 and CDR2 from the germline V gene are SGHRS and YFSETQ. CDR3 residues: CASSLTGGEAEAFF. CDR3 sequence (DNA): TGCGCCAGCAGCTTGACAGGGGGGGAAGCTGAAGCTTTCTTT.

This clone is a singleton in its sample. The chain is built from TRBV28 and TRBJ2-3; possible D gene TRBD2, 5 bases. V was shortened by 3 bases and J by 2 bases, with 9 bases between the two germline ends. This CDR3 comprises 14 residues. Germline assignment: CDR1 MDHEN and CDR2 SYDVKM. The CDR3 DNA follows: TGTGCCAGCAGTTTTTCCGGGGTCACAGATACGCAGTATTTT. This gives the protein CASSFSGVTDTQYF.

CDR3 DNA sequence: TGTGCCAGCAGTTTGGGAACGGCTGGGGAGAACGAGCAGTACTTC. Residues: CASSLGTAGENEQYF. The rearrangement uses TRBV28 and TRBJ2-7; a weak D match, TRBD2 (5 bases). Germline CDR1 MDHEN, CDR2 SYDVKM. The V end was cut by 3 bases, the J end by 5 bases, with 17 bases between. This CDR3 contains 15 residues.